Presented here are 9 T cell receptor beta chains from one specimen sequenced in a study of blood T cell repertoires in COVID-19. The method was immunoSEQ multiplex PCR; TCRdb's version includes in-frame clones alone and lacks a portion of them. This sample has approximately 170,000 clones, with under 85% found just once. Sequencing was performed on peripheral blood. The receptors were gathered from a man in his sixties or seventies who had recovered from COVID-19.

The sample holds a few counts of this clone. This sequence joins TRBV7-6 and TRBJ1-1; D might be TRBD1 (6 bases). Trimming removed 3 bases at V and 4 bases at J, with 15 bases between. Germline V gives CDR1 SGHVS, CDR2 FNYEAQ. This CDR3 has 15 residues. The CDR3 protein is CASSLSGQFVTEAFF. The CDR3 nucleotides are TGTGCCAGCAGCTTGTCCGGACAGTTTGTCACTGAAGCTTTCTTT.

V and J are TRBV5-4 and TRBJ2-3, with 14 bases lining up with TRBD2. CDR1 and CDR2 (germline): SGHNT, YYREEE (reference sequence). The CDR3 is 17 amino acids. V gave up 3 bases and J gave up 0 bases; unmatched junction bases: 3. The CDR3 DNA reads TGTGCCAGCAGCTCGAGGACTAGCGGGAGGAGCACAGATACGCAGTATTTT. It yields the protein CASSSRTSGRSTDTQYF.

This sequence joins TRBV28 and TRBJ2-7; weak D call: TRBD2 (6 bases). Germline lookup yields CDR1 MDHEN and CDR2 SYDVKM. The CDR3 has 15 amino acids. Trimming removed 5 bases at V and 1 base at J, with 15 bases between. The CDR3 nucleotides are TGTGCCAGCAGTCCTACGGGACTTGAGTCCTACGAGCAGTACTTC. As protein: CASSPTGLESYEQYF.

The chain carries TRBV27 and TRBJ1-6, with D perhaps TRBD1 (5 bases). The CDR3 loop spans 13 amino acids. The V gene's germline CDR1 is MNHEY and CDR2 SMNVEV (reference sequence). With 6 bases removed from V and 8 bases from J, the gap between germline ends came to 11 bases. This chain's CDR3 is CASRKTGDSPLHF. CDR3 DNA: TGTGCCAGCAGGAAAACGGGGGATTCACCCCTCCACTTT.

This clone was recorded once. This chain links TRBV28 with TRBJ2-7; D is possibly TRBD2 (6 bases). The CDR3 has 15 amino acids. The V and J ends lost 6 bases and 0 bases respectively, with 15 bases between them. Germline CDR1 is MDHEN and CDR2 is SYDVKM. The CDR3 region is CASSRTGLPSYEQYF. Written as DNA, the CDR3 is TGTGCCAGCAGCAGAACGGGACTGCCCTCCTACGAGCAGTACTTC.

This clone was picked up one time. The chain uses TRBV6-2 or TRBV6-3 and TRBJ2-3; TRBD2 agrees at 7 bases. V lost 5 bases, J lost 1 base, and 6 bases stayed unmatched. The CDR3 is 15 amino acids. CDR1 MNHEY and CDR2 SVGEGT come from the germline V gene. The CDR3 DNA follows: TGTGCCAGCAGTCACATAGCGGGTGGCACAGATACGCAGTATTTT. Translating it yields CASSHIAGGTDTQYF.

V usage is TRBV30 and J usage is TRBJ1-2, with 8 bases aligning to TRBD1. Germline-derived CDR1 and CDR2 are GTSNPN and SVGIG (reference sequence). Trimming took 2 bases from V and 2 from J; bases not matched to a gene: 4. The CDR3 spans 14 residues. This chain's CDR3 is CAWSPRTGNYGYTF. The CDR3 DNA is TGTGCCTGGAGTCCTAGGACAGGGAACTATGGCTACACCTTC.

The CDR3 protein is CASSATGNSNQPQHF. CDR3 DNA: TGTGCCAGCAGTGCGACAGGGAATAGCAATCAGCCCCAGCATTTT. The chain employs TRBV2 and TRBJ1-5, with 7 positions matching TRBD1. V was clipped by 4 bases and J by 0 bases; unmatched bases: 3. Germline V gives CDR1 SNHLY, CDR2 FYNNEI. The CDR3 runs 15 residues.

This chain uses TRBV7-2 with TRBJ2-5; D not certain. The length of the CDR3 is 15 residues. V gave up 1 base and J gave up 0 bases, with 9 bases separating them. Germline loops: CDR1 SGHTA, CDR2 FQGNSA. The CDR3 loop reads CASSLVQLYQETQYF. CDR3 nucleotide sequence: TGTGCCAGCAGCTTAGTACAGCTGTACCAAGAGACCCAGTACTTC.